This entry concerns a single TCR beta chain. Its antigen remains undetermined. The input lacks base qualities; no much larger clone sits a single base away. V drops 1 base and J drops 5 bases, leaving 16 bases in between. The CDR3 starts with the cysteine, ends with the phenylalanine, and has 16 residues. Solely the CDR3 DNA is kept, with 48 bases framed from the first base. CDR1 is given as SGHTA and CDR2 as FQGNSA, both from the germline V gene. The sequencing machine was an Illumina NovaSeq 6000. TCRalpha and TCRbeta cDNA libraries were built by 5'RACE with constant-segment primers, adding sample barcodes and unique molecular identifiers. RNA was extracted from every sample with Trizol reagent. Library amplification was performed in two PCR steps, and a second sample barcode and Illumina TruSeq adapters were introduced in the second step. Sequencing of libraries was performed on an Illumina NovaSeq with 2 x 150 bp paired-end reads. For the original study's pipeline: With migec v1.2.7, reads were demultiplexed and then collapsed into UMI-guided consensus sequences. Using mixcr v2.1.11, the UMI consensuses were aligned to TRA and TRB V and J templates and assembled into clonotypes. A clonotype was counted as expanded or contracted only when both edgeR and NoisET called the clonotype significant, with the noise models trained on biological replicates. For edgeR calls, a false discovery rate-adjusted p below 0.01 and a log2 fold-change threshold of 1 were applied. As an exploratory analysis of dynamics, max-normalized trajectories of the 1000 most abundant clonotypes were examined by PCA with hierarchical clustering. Separately sequenced CD4+ and CD8+ repertoires were used to assign the CD4 or CD8 phenotype of responding clones. The raw public data were reprocessed by TCRdb itself: fastp quality trimming at Q25, MiXCR clonotype calling, in-frame beta chains only. Records with the same CDR3 protein are collapsed into one entry carrying the most frequent genes and DNA. The V and J calls here are based on TCRdb, not the publication. The sample table contains about 180,000 distinct CDR3 sequences; only one count was recorded for 18% of them. Of the sample, roughly 3.8% falls within the top ten clones.

This specimen belongs to a study of T-cell memory formation after mild COVID-19 (dated by TCRdb to about 2021). In terms of the full investigation: TCR sequence clusters from the two donors were found to be largely donor specific. In a couple of donors, T-cell clones that expanded and contracted after mild COVID-19 were followed by sequencing TCRalpha and TCRbeta repertoires longitudinally. The cohort comprised two young, previously healthy adult volunteers, one female and one male.

What the authors observed across the whole study: Some responding clones were found in pre-infection memory, which suggests that pre-existing cross-reactive memory T cells took part in the SARS-CoV-2 response. From day 15 to 85, contracting clones showed balanced CD4/CD8 phenotypes, whereas a second wave of clones that expanded from day 15 to 37 leaned towards CD4+. Whether the second-wave clones peaking on day 37 were SARS-CoV-2 specific was not confirmed. The study included only a couple of mild cases, and larger cohorts that include severe cases with pre-infection samples were judged to be necessary. Contracting CD4+ clones appeared mostly in the CM and EM memory subsets, whereas CD8+ clones were enriched in EMRA.

PBMCs were isolated by Ficoll-Paque density gradient centrifugation. The specimen sequenced was PBMCs or a T cell subset sorted from them (not recorded which). The TCR was taken from a man between 18 and 29 years old who had mild COVID-19 (a few samples of this study predate the infection). The sample titles of this study are shuffled in the database, so cell type and time point are left out; the donor was told from shared clones. This chain joins TRBV7-2 to TRBJ2-3; there is no confident call for the D gene. The bases are TGTGCCAGCAGCTTAGTATTTTCTGTTAGTGTAGATACGCAGTATTTT. Its product reads: CASSLVFSVSVDTQYF.